This T cell receptor (beta chain) was sequenced for a study of shared clonotypes between healthy human individuals. CD4+ cells were split into CD45RA+ naive and CD45RA-negative memory subsets. The CDR3 extends over 15 amino acids. Trimming cost V 1 base and J 8 bases, with 17 bases left between them. Germline V gene sequence: CDR1 LGHNA, CDR2 YSLEER. The protocol was immunoSEQ multiplex PCR, while the TCRdb copy is restricted to in-frame clones and leaves out a portion. The table has roughly 2,500,000 clones, roughly 93% seen once. This rearrangement joins TRBV4-3 to TRBJ1-2; D possibly corresponds to TRBD1 (5 bases). This sequence was found in a man aged 18 to 30 in good health. Some clones in this sample may be carry-over from other donors' samples. The material sequenced was naive CD4+ T cells from PBMCs. Subset here: CD45RA+ positively selected. CDR3 region: CASSQGEGRGRGYTF. CDR3 in DNA: TGCGCCAGCAGCCAAGGAGAAGGTAGGGGCCGCGGCTACACCTTC.